The 22 T cell receptor beta chains in this list originate from one sample, sequenced in a study of T cells after yellow fever vaccination. TCRdb analysed the 5' RACE reads with MiXCR anew, one entry per CDR3 protein. The table shows tens of thousands of distinct CDR3 sequences, with roughly 7.5% occurring only once. This specimen was CD8+ T cells sorted from PBMCs, taken roughly 15 days after the first yellow fever vaccination. The receptors were sampled from a young man who received the YFV17D yellow fever vaccine.

Many counts were recorded for this clonotype. V gene TRBV6-2 or TRBV6-3 combines with J gene TRBJ2-7, with a tentative D call TRBD1 (6 bases). Germline V lookup: CDR1 MNHEY, CDR2 SVGEGT. V was cut by 1 base and J by 7 bases, with 14 bases left in between. This CDR3 comprises 14 residues. CDR3 protein: CASSYYREQWEQYF. CDR3 DNA sequence: TGTGCCAGCAGTTACTACAGGGAGCAATGGGAGCAGTACTTC.

This clonotype occurred many times. The J gene is TRBJ1-4, the V gene TRBV6-5; D is possibly TRBD1 (5 bases). CDR3 length: 14 amino acids. Looked up from germline, CDR1 is MNHEY and CDR2 is SVGAGI. Trimming removed 0 bases at V and 7 bases at J, with 9 bases between. The CDR3 region has the DNA TGTGCCAGCAGTTACTCGTTAGGGGCTGAAAAACTGTTTTTT. It yields the protein CASSYSLGAEKLFF.

This clonotype was seen at least ten times. This rearrangement joins TRBV20-1 to TRBJ1-2; 8 nucleotides match TRBD1. This CDR3 region has 17 residues. V lost 0 bases, J lost 4 bases, and 13 bases stayed unmatched. Germline V lookup: CDR1 DFQATT, CDR2 SNEGSKA (reference sequence). The CDR3 DNA reads TGCAGTGCTAGAGATTTGGGCAGGGGGCGGAATAGCTATGGCTACACCTTC. This gives the protein CSARDLGRGRNSYGYTF.

The table lists this clonotype with many counts. The chain joins TRBV6-1 to TRBJ1-6, with D tentatively TRBD1 (6 bases). The ends were cut back, 6 bases at V and 6 bases at J, with 12 bases in the middle. Germline CDR1 is MNHNS and CDR2 is SASEGT. The CDR3 runs 14 residues. Here the CDR3 DNA reads TGTGCCAGCAGCTTGGGGGCTGGTAATTCACCCCTCCACTTT. Translation: CASSLGAGNSPLHF.

This clonotype occurred many times. The genes are TRBV7-6 and TRBJ1-6; TRBD1 matches at 7 bases. Germline CDR1 reads SGHVS; CDR2 reads FNYEAQ. This CDR3 region has 14 residues. V lost 4 bases and J lost 9; bases outside the gene matches: 6. In DNA, the CDR3 is TGTGCCAGCAGCTCAACGACAGGGTTTTCACCCCTCCACTTT. This sequence encodes CASSSTTGFSPLHF.

This clonotype was counted many times. The V gene is TRBV6-2 or TRBV6-3, the J gene TRBJ2-7, with unresolved D. V shed 6 bases and J shed 2 bases, with 23 bases lying between them. The CDR3 covers 17 residues. Germline CDR1 MNHEY, CDR2 SVGEGT. CDR3 nucleotide sequence: TGTGCCAGCAGCTATCGTCATGGTGGCCCGCCGGCCTACGAGCAGTACGTC. It yields the protein CASSYRHGGPPAYEQYV.

This sequence joins TRBV19 and TRBJ2-1; 9 bases match TRBD2. This CDR3 has 16 amino acids. The J segment lost 0 bases and the V segment lost 4 bases, leaving 4 bases of the junction unmatched. Germline CDR1 and CDR2: LNHDA and SQIVND (reference sequence). CDR3 in amino acids: CASSTLAGFSYNEQFF. The CDR3 region has the DNA TGTGCCAGTAGTACTCTAGCGGGGTTCTCCTACAATGAGCAGTTCTTC.

This clonotype has a count of ten or more. The rearrangement links TRBV5-1 to TRBJ1-4; 10 bases line up with TRBD1. The CDR3 consists of 15 residues. After removal of 4 bases from V and 3 bases from J, the junction contained 3 bases not matched to a gene. Germline V CDR1 and CDR2: SGHRS, YFSETQ. The CDR3 here is CASSGGQGANEKLFF. In DNA form, the CDR3 reads TGCGCCAGCAGCGGCGGACAGGGGGCTAATGAAAAACTGTTTTTT.

This clonotype was seen many times. The rearrangement joins TRBV4-1 to TRBJ2-3; 10 positions match TRBD2. There are 16 residues in the CDR3. V shed 3 bases and J 2 bases; nucleotides not matched to a gene: 5. Germline loops: CDR1 MGHRA, CDR2 YSYEKL. CDR3: CASSQSLAGVTDTQYF. The CDR3 coding sequence is TGCGCCAGCAGCCAGAGTCTAGCGGGGGTCACAGATACGCAGTATTTT.

This clonotype was observed many times. The rearrangement uses TRBV4-1 and TRBJ2-7, with D possibly matching TRBD2 (6 bases). Germline V gene data show CDR1 as MGHRA and CDR2 as YSYEKL. Trimming left V 1 base short and J 7 bases short, with 17 bases between. The CDR3 contains 15 residues. The CDR3 loop reads CASSQVGLRVGEQYF. The CDR3 DNA is TGCGCCAGCAGCCAAGTGGGACTCAGGGTAGGAGAGCAGTACTTC.

This clonotype was seen a handful of times. The chain carries TRBV19 and TRBJ1-5; 7 bases are a match to TRBD1. Unmatched junction bases numbered 8, after V lost 7 bases and J lost 2 bases. CDR3 length: 15 amino acids. Germline V gene lookup returns CDR1 LNHDA and CDR2 SQIVND (reference sequence). The CDR3 protein is CASTLQGLGNQPQHF. Here the CDR3 DNA reads TGTGCCAGTACTCTACAGGGGCTTGGCAATCAGCCCCAGCATTTT.

This clonotype came up many times. This sequence joins TRBV4-3 and TRBJ2-2; 7 nucleotides line up with TRBD2. Germline CDR1 reads LGHNA; CDR2 reads YSLEER. The ends lost 4 bases at V and 2 bases at J; junction bases unmatched: 10. CDR3 length: 17 residues. CDR3 protein: CASSPSSGVGNTGELFF. The CDR3 DNA sequence: TGCGCCAGCAGCCCGAGCAGCGGGGTAGGAAACACCGGGGAGCTGTTTTTT.

This clonotype was counted many times. The genes are TRBV7-2 and TRBJ2-7; 9 bases align to TRBD1. J gave up 2 bases and V 3 bases, and 14 bases lay outside the gene matches. The CDR3 consists of 18 residues. Germline V gene lookup returns CDR1 SGHTA and CDR2 FQGNSA. CDR3 protein: CASSFGGDRGIDPYEQYF. CDR3 DNA sequence: TGTGCCAGCAGCTTTGGGGGAGACAGGGGGATAGACCCCTACGAGCAGTACTTC.

CDR3 amino acids: CASSLARDRASSYEQYF. The DNA of the CDR3 is TGTGCCAGCAGCTTAGCCAGGGACAGGGCGAGCTCCTACGAGCAGTACTTC. The chain is built from TRBV7-8 and TRBJ2-7; 9 nucleotides agree with TRBD1. Germline CDR1 reads SGHVS; CDR2 reads FQNEAQ. This CDR3 region has 17 residues. J lost 0 bases, V lost 0 bases, and 6 bases had no gene match.

This clonotype was seen at least ten times. The chain recombines TRBV2 with TRBJ2-2, with D tentatively TRBD1 (6 bases). This CDR3 has 15 amino acids. Per the germline V gene, CDR1 is SNHLY and CDR2 is FYNNEI. Deletions cut 4 bases from V and 4 bases from J, with 13 bases between. The CDR3, as DNA: TGTGCCAGCAGTGGGTACGGACAGTTCACCGGGGAGCTGTTTTTT. Its protein is CASSGYGQFTGELFF.

This clonotype was detected many times. The chain recombines TRBV20-1 with TRBJ2-7; D is unresolved. The CDR3 runs to 13 residues. CDR1 DFQATT and CDR2 SNEGSKA come from the germline V gene (reference sequence). V was cut by 0 bases and J by 2 bases, with 8 bases left in between. CDR3 amino acids: CSARDEQAYEQYF. The DNA for the CDR3 is TGCAGTGCTAGAGATGAACAAGCCTACGAGCAGTACTTC.

There are many counts of this clonotype. The chain employs TRBV9 and TRBJ1-5; 8 bases are a match to TRBD1. The CDR3 totals 13 residues. Germline assignment: CDR1 SGDLS and CDR2 YYNGEE. Losses at the gene ends were 3 bases for V and 4 bases for J; bases not matched to a gene: 0. The CDR3 loop reads CASSGQGNQPQHF. The CDR3 nucleotides read TGTGCCAGCAGCGGACAGGGGAATCAGCCCCAGCATTTT.

This clonotype was counted at least ten times. The chain carries TRBV12-3 or TRBV12-4 and TRBJ2-7, with D unclear. Between the trimmed V and J ends, which lost 6 bases and 2 bases, there was a span of 11 bases. This CDR3 has 13 residues. In nucleotides, the CDR3 is TGTGCCAGCAGCCCCGCCTTGACCTACGAGCAGTACTTC. Protein sequence: CASSPALTYEQYF.

This clonotype was counted many times. Here the CDR3 reads CASSLGFGRATEAFF. The CDR3, as DNA: TGTGCCAGCAGCTTAGGCTTCGGTAGGGCGACTGAAGCTTTCTTT. J is TRBJ1-1 and V is TRBV13; D is undetermined. The germline V gene encodes CDR1 PRHDT and CDR2 FYEKMQ (reference sequence). The ends were cut back, 0 bases at V and 5 bases at J, with 13 bases in the middle. CDR3 size: 15 residues.

This clonotype was picked up many times. As DNA, the CDR3 is TGTGCCAGCAGCTTAAGGGGACTAGCGGGGCCCTACGAGCAGTACGTC. Encoded protein: CASSLRGLAGPYEQYV. The chain uses TRBV7-3 and TRBJ2-7; 13 nucleotides align to TRBD2. Trimming at V came to 1 base and at J to 2 bases, leaving 2 bases not matched to a gene. Germline loops: CDR1 SGHTA, CDR2 FQGTGA. This CDR3 is built from 16 residues.

This clonotype was observed at least ten times. The rearrangement links TRBV11-2 to TRBJ2-1; D possibly corresponds to TRBD2 (6 bases). This CDR3 has 14 amino acids. The V gene lost 5 bases and the J gene lost 4 bases, with 12 bases spanning the gap. Germline V gives CDR1 SGHAT, CDR2 FQNNGV. The CDR3 spells CASSGGTYYNEQFF. CDR3 sequence (DNA): TGTGCCAGCAGCGGCGGGACGTATTACAATGAGCAGTTCTTC.

This clonotype showed up many times. The chain uses TRBV7-9 and TRBJ1-5; no firm D call. The germline V gene has CDR1 SEHNR and CDR2 FQNEAQ (reference sequence). The germline V and J ends were trimmed by 6 bases and 7 bases, with 10 bases remaining between them. The CDR3 totals 12 residues. The CDR3 DNA reads as TGTGCCAGCAGTTACATGGAACAGCCCCAGCATTTT. The encoded protein is CASSYMEQPQHF. Together with reference TRBV7-9 and TRBJ1-5, the CDR3 gives the full variable domain: DTGVSQNPRHKITKRGQNVTFRCDPISEHNRLYWYRQTLGQGPEFLTYFQNEAQLEKSRLLSDRFSAERPKGSFSTLEIQRTEQGDSAMYLCASSYMEQPQHFGDGTRLSIL.